Listed here are 2 T cell receptor beta chains from one sample, sequenced in a study of OX40 agonist ivuxolimab in advanced cancers. The protocol was immunoSEQ multiplex PCR, while the TCRdb copy is restricted to in-frame clones and leaves out a portion. Among 12,000 or so clones listed, 80% to 90% were seen once. The sample consisted of CD4+ or CD8+ T cells sorted from blood, taken in a trial of the OX40 agonist ivuxolimab. The receptors shown here come from an adult with an advanced solid tumor such as melanoma, head and neck, liver or kidney cancer.

This rearrangement joins TRBV7-2 to TRBJ1-4, with TRBD1 identical over 8 bases. J was trimmed by 13 bases and V by 0 bases; bases with no gene match: 10. The CDR3 has 15 amino acids. Germline V gene lookup returns CDR1 SGHTA and CDR2 FQGNSA. The CDR3, as DNA: TGTGCCAGCAGCTTAGCCCAAGGACAGGGCGAGGGACTGTTTTTT. Amino acid sequence: CASSLAQGQGEGLFF. Filled out from reference TRBV7-2 and TRBJ1-4, the complete variable domain reads GAGVSQSPSNKVTEKGKDVELRCDPISGHTALYWYRQSLGQGLEFLIYFQGNSAPDKSGLPSDRFSAERTGGSVSTLTIQRTQQEDSAVYLCASSLAQGQGEGLFFGSGTQLSVL.

The CDR3 is CASSLPLFIGGIGQETQYF. The DNA for the CDR3 is TGTGCCAGCAGCTTGCCCCTCTTTATAGGAGGGATAGGCCAAGAGACCCAGTACTTC. This chain joins TRBV5-6 and TRBJ2-5; D possibly corresponds to TRBD2 (6 bases). With 1 base removed from V and 1 base from J, the gap between germline ends came to 23 bases. The CDR3 spans 19 residues. Per germline, CDR1 SGHDT and CDR2 YYEEEE.